Below, one T cell receptor (beta chain) is given with its context. The entry originates in a study of OX40 agonist ivuxolimab in advanced cancers. Generated by immunoSEQ multiplex PCR, the TCRdb table keeps only in-frame clones and is missing some. This table holds tens of thousands of clones, around 84% found once. Per germline, CDR1 KGHSH and CDR2 LQKENI. With 5 bases clipped from V and 5 bases from J, the junction kept 2 bases outside the gene matches. The CDR3 length is 13 residues. The source is an adult with an advanced solid tumor such as melanoma, head and neck, liver or kidney cancer. The rearrangement joins TRBV18 to TRBJ1-4; 7 nucleotides line up with TRBD1. Sequenced material: CD4+ or CD8+ T cells sorted from blood, taken in a trial of the OX40 agonist ivuxolimab. The CDR3 nucleotides read TGTGCCAGCTCAGTGGACAGGAATGAAAAACTGTTTTTT. The encoded protein is CASSVDRNEKLFF.